This T cell receptor (beta chain) was sequenced for a study of blood T cell repertoires in COVID-19. In the study overall: Collection of acute and convalescent COVID-19 samples took place in the United States, Italy and Spain. T cells, B-cell-depleted T cells, or PBMCs provided the cDNA or gDNA that served as material.

Seattle cases were enrolled at active infection and followed longitudinally. In the original processing: Nucleated cell number was recorded as an estimate derived from reference gene primer amplification. Generated by immunoSEQ multiplex PCR, the TCRdb table keeps only in-frame clones and is missing some. For V, J and clone size, that table is used; D and trimming come from the DNA. The profile shows 300,000 to 400,000 clones, more than 75% of them singletons. The germline V and J ends were trimmed by 0 bases and 0 bases, with 9 bases remaining between them. CDR1 is MNHEY and CDR2 is SVGAGI in the germline V gene. The CDR3 totals 15 residues.

This sequence was found in an older woman with COVID-19, enrolled during active disease. The chain carries TRBV6-5 and TRBJ2-7; no definite D call. The sequenced sample consisted of peripheral blood. Here the CDR3 reads CASSYSAWSSYEQYF. In nucleotides, the CDR3 is TGTGCCAGCAGTTACTCGGCGTGGAGCTCCTACGAGCAGTACTTC.